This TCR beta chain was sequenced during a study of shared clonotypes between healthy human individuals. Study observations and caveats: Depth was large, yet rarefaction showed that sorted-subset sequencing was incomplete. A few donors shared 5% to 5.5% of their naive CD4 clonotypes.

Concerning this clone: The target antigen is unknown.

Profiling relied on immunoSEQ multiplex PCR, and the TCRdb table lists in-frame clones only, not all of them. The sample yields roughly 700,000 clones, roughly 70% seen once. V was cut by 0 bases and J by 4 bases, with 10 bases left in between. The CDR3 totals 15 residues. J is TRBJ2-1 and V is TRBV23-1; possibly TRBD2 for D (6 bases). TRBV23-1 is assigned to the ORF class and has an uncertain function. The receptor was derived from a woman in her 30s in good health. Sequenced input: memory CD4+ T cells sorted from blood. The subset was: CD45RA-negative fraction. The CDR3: CASSQSGGDYNEQFF. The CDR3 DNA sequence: TGCGCCAGCAGTCAATCGGGCGGGGATTACAATGAGCAGTTCTTC.